This TCR beta chain was captured by sequencing in a study of beta chain features in type 1 diabetes (dated by TCRdb to about 2018). In the study overall: Patients and healthy donors did not differ in mean age, gender distribution, total cell number or subset yield. A total of 85 million to 140 million sorted cells were examined across all samples, and the number of cells per subset was strongly correlated with RNA yield. The study compared the TCRB repertoires of sorted circulating CD4+ T cell subsets in recently diagnosed type 1 diabetes patients with those in matched healthy donors. Naive and central memory subsets were obtained from all 30 or so donors, but regulatory and stem cell-like memory subsets were isolated from only 8 patients and roughly eight healthy donors. Broader findings and caveats from the paper: HLA sub-analyses involved small numbers of individuals, so any influence of HLA type on TCRB rearrangement remained unresolved. Sequencing cDNA rather than genomic DNA could over-represent highly expressing activated cells, although activation and CD3 levels did not differ between groups. At VDJ recombination sites, patients with type 1 diabetes made fewer insertions and deleted more nucleotides, a pattern implying thymic rearrangement abnormalities. A moderate but significant shortening of TCRB CDR3 length was observed in type 1 diabetes patients in all four CD4+ subsets. Naive, central memory and regulatory TCRB repertoires appeared more similar among patients than among healthy donors. PCR may preferentially amplify shorter templates, but because patient and control samples were amplified and corrected together, any resulting skew would affect both groups equally.

The High Capacity cDNA Reverse Transcription Kit was used to reverse transcribe all of the isolated RNA, meaning that expressed TCRB transcripts were what got sequenced. Naive, central memory and regulatory T cell samples underwent deep immunoSEQ sequencing, averaging approximately 3.3 million total reads per sample. Sorted cells were lysed in RLT buffer and RNA was extracted with DNase-treated RNeasy Micro or Mini kits, depending on cell number. To prevent cross-contamination, every cell subset was processed on its own, while patient and healthy donor samples were processed together. TCRB sequences were amplified from cDNA with the immunoSEQ multiplex PCR, producing 87-bp fragments spanning the CDR3 region. Sequencing of the amplicons was performed on the Illumina HiSeq platform. On the study's bioinformatics: Synthetic template baselines were used to correct PCR bias computationally, reads within Hamming distance 2 were collapsed together, and singletons that could not be merged were discarded. Reads were aligned against IMGT so that V, D and J genes, CDR3 length and insertions or deletions at six rearrangement sites could be assigned. Clonotype counts were normalized to sorted cell number within each subset before computing true diversity and Gini coefficients with the tcR R package. Repertoire sharing was quantified using the overlap coefficient calculated on TCRB nucleotide sequences. In its TCRdb copy, this immuneACCESS table keeps in-frame sequences only and misses some clones. Where compared with another copy, unresolved V genes explain less than half of these, and the others have no known cause. The DNA was the basis for D and trimming; V, J and clone size are from that table. The table for this sample lists hundreds of thousands of clones; about 15% of them were counted only once. The ten most abundant clones make up 5.5% to 7.5% of the sample.

Concerning this clone itself: This receptor's antigen is unknown. Base quality data are lacking; no much larger clone is found one base away.

The junction shows trimming of 3 bases on V and 4 bases on J, plus 19 bases between the germline ends. The CDR3 numbers 17 residues from cysteine through phenylalanine. Left in the record is the CDR3 DNA by itself, 51 bases read in frame from the first base. The germline V gene provides CDR1 LGHNA and CDR2 YNFKEQ. Each donor gave one peripheral blood draw, roughly 0.12 L on average, collected into heparinised tubes. A BD FACSAria II was used to sort naive, central memory, regulatory and stem cell-like memory CD4+ T cells with a panel that included CD45RO, CCR7, CD25, CD127, CD95 and CD27. Every sorted population had a purity above 95%. PBMCs were isolated immediately by Lymphoprep density gradient centrifugation and stained directly without culture. So that batch effects would be minimized, each experiment stained and sorted samples in pairs, pairing one healthy donor with one patient.

The source is a man aged 25 to 40 in good health. Material for sequencing was central memory CD4+ T cells from blood. The chain employs TRBV4-2 and TRBJ2-1; the D call is tentative, TRBD1 or TRBD2, as each matches 5 bases. DNA sequence: TGTGCCAGCAGCCAGCTACTTGCCCGGGACCAATACAATGAGCAGTTCTTC. This codes for CASSQLLARDQYNEQFF.